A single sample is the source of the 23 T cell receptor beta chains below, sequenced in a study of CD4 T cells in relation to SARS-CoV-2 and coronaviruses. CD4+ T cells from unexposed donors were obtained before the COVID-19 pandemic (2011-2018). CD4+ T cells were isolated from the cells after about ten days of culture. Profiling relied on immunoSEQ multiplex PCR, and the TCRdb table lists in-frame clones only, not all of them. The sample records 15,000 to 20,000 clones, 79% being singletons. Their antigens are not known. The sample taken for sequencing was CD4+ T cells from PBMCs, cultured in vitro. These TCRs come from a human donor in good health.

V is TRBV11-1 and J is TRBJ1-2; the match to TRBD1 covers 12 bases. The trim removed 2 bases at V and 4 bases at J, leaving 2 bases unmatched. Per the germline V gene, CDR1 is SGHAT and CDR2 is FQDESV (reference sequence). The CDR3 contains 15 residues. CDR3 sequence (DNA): TGTGCCAGCAGCTTAATGGGACAGGGGGCCTATGGCTACACCTTC. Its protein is CASSLMGQGAYGYTF.

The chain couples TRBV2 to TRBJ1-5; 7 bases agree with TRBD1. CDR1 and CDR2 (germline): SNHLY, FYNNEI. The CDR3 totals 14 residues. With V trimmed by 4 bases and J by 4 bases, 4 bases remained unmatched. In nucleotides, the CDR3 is TGTGCCAGCAGTGCCGGGACAGCAAATCAGCCCCAGCATTTT. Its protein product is CASSAGTANQPQHF.

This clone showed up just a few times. The CDR3 loop is CARTQPLGQRYNQPQHF. The CDR3 DNA reads as TGTGCCAGAACCCAACCCCTTGGCCAGCGATACAATCAGCCCCAGCATTTT. The chain couples TRBV5-3 to TRBJ1-5; no clear D. TRBV5-3 belongs to the ORF category, with a function that is uncertain. V lost 6 bases and J lost 3, with 22 bases in between. The CDR3 extends over 17 amino acids.

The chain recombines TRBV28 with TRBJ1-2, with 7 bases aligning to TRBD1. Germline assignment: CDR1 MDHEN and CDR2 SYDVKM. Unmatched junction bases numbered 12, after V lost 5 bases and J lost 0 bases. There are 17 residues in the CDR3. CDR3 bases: TGTGCCAGCAGTCCCAGACAGGGCGCAGGAGCTAACTATGGCTACACCTTC. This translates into CASSPRQGAGANYGYTF.

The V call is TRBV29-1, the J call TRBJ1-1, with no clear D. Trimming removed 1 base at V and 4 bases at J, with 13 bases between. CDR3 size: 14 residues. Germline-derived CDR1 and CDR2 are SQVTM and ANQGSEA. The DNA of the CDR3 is TGCAGCGTTGAAGGGAGGGTTAGTAGCACTGAAGCTTTCTTT. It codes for CSVEGRVSSTEAFF.

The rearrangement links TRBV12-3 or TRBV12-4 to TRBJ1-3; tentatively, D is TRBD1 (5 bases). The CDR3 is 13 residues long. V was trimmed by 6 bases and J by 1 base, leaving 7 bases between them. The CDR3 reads CASRGVSGNTIYF. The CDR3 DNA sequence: TGTGCCAGCAGGGGGGTGTCTGGAAACACCATATATTTT.

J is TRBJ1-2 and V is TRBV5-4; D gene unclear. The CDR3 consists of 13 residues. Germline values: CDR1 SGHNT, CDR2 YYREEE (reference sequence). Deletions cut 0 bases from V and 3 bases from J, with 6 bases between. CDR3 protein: CASSLGADYGYTF. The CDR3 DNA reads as TGTGCCAGCAGCTTGGGGGCAGACTATGGCTACACCTTC.

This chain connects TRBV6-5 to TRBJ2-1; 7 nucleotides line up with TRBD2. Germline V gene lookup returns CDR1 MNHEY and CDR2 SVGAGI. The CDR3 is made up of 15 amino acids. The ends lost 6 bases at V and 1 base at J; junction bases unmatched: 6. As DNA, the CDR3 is TGTGCCAGCAGCACCTGGGGGGGGTCCTACAATGAGCAGTTCTTC. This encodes CASSTWGGSYNEQFF.

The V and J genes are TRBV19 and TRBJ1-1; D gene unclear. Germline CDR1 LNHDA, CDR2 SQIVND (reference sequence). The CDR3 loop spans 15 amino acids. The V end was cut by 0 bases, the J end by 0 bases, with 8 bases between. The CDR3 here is CASSIEGIMNTEAFF. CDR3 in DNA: TGTGCCAGTAGTATAGAAGGGATTATGAACACTGAAGCTTTCTTT.

Here the CDR3 reads CASSPPGLADNEQFF. The CDR3 nucleotides are TGTGCCAGCAGTCCTCCGGGACTAGCTGACAATGAGCAGTTCTTC. The V and J genes are TRBV5-4 and TRBJ2-1; 9 bases line up with TRBD2. V lost 5 bases, J lost 5 bases, and 8 bases stayed unmatched. Per the germline V gene, CDR1 is SGHNT and CDR2 is YYREEE (reference sequence). This CDR3 is 15 amino acids long.

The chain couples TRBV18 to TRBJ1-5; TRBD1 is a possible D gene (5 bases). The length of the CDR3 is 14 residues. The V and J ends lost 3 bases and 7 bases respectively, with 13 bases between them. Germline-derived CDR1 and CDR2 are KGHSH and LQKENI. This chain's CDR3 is CASSPGAFKQPQHF. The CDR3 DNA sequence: TGTGCCAGCTCACCCGGGGCATTTAAACAGCCCCAGCATTTT.

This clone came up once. The CDR3 spells CASSFNMNTEAFF. CDR3 coding DNA: TGTGCCAGCAGCTTCAACATGAACACTGAAGCTTTCTTT. The J gene is TRBJ1-1, the V gene TRBV12-3 or TRBV12-4; D unclear. V lost 6 bases, J lost 0 bases, and 8 bases lay in between. The CDR3 spans 13 residues.

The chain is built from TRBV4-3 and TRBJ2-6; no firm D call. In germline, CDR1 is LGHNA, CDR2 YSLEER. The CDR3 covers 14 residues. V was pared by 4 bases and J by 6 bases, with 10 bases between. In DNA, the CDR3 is TGCGCCAGCAGCCCTTACCGGGTGGCCAACGTCCTGACTTTC. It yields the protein CASSPYRVANVLTF.

CDR3 sequence reads: CASSLDRGYSGNTIYF. In DNA, the CDR3 is TGTGCCAGCAGCTTGGACAGGGGGTACTCTGGAAACACCATATATTTT. The chain links TRBV5-6 to TRBJ1-3, with TRBD1 matching 8 bases. The CDR3 totals 16 residues. V shed 0 bases and J 0 bases; nucleotides not matched to a gene: 2. Germline values: CDR1 SGHDT, CDR2 YYEEEE.

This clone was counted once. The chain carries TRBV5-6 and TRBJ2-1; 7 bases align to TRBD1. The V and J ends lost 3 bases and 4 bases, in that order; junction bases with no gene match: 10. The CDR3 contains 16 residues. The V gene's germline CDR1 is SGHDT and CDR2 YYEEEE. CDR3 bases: TGTGCCAGCAGCTATGAGGGGGCGCCCAGATACAATGAGCAGTTCTTC. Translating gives CASSYEGAPRYNEQFF.

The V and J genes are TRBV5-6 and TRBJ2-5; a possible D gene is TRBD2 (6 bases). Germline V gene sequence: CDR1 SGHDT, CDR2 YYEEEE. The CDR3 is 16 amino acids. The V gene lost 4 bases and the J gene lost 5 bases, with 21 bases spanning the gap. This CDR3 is CASSPSPTSMWETQYF. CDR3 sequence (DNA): TGTGCCAGCAGCCCGAGCCCGACTAGTATGTGGGAGACCCAGTACTTC.

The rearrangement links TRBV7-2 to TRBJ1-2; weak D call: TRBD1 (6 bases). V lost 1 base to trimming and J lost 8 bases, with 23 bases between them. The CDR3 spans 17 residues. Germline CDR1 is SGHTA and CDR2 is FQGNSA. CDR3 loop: CASSLGQGREGGGGYTF. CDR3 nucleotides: TGTGCCAGCAGCTTAGGACAAGGGCGGGAAGGGGGGGGAGGCTACACCTTC.

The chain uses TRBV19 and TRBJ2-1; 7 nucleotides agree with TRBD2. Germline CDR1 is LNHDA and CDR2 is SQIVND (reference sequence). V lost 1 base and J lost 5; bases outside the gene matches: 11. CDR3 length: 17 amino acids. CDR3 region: CASSIGGGRGLNNEQFF. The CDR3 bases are TGTGCCAGTAGTATAGGGGGCGGGCGGGGGTTAAACAATGAGCAGTTCTTC.

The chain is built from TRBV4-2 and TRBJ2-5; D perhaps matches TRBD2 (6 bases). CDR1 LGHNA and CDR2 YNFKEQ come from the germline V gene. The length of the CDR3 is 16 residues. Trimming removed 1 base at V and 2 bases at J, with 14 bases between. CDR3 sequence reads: CASSQARGSGQETQYF. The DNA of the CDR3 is TGTGCCAGCAGCCAAGCCCGGGGCAGCGGGCAAGAGACCCAGTACTTC.

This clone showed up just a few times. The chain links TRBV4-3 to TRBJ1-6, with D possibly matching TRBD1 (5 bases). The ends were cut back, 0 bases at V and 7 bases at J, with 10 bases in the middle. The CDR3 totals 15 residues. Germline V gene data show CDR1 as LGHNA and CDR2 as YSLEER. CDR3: CASSQDKGYNSPLHF. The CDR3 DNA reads TGCGCCAGCAGCCAAGATAAGGGGTACAATTCACCCCTCCACTTT.

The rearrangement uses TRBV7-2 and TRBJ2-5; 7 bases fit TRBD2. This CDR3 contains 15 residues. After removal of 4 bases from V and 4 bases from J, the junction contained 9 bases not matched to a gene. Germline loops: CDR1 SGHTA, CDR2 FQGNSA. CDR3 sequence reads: CASSSGGEVSETQYF. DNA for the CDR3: TGTGCCAGCAGCTCTGGGGGGGAGGTTTCAGAGACCCAGTACTTC.

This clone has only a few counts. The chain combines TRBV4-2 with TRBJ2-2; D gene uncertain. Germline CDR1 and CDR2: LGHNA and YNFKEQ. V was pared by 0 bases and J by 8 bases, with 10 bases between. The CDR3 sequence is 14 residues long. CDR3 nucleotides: TGTGCCAGCAGCCAAGATAGGGTACGGGGGGAGCTGTTTTTT. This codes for CASSQDRVRGELFF.

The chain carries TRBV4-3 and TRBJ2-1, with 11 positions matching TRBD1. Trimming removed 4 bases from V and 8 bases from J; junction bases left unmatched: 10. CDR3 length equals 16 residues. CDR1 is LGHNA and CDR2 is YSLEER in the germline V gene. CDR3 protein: CASSLRPGTGGHEQFF. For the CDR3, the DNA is TGCGCCAGCAGCCTTCGTCCCGGGACAGGGGGTCATGAGCAGTTCTTC.